One and the same sample provided the 24 T cell receptor beta chains below, sequenced in a study of CD8+CD57+ T cells in acquired aplastic anemia. The template used for profiling TCR beta VDJ and CDR3 was genomic DNA. MiXCR was run by TCRdb on the reads, yielding one entry per CDR3 protein. Of 100,000 to 150,000 distinct CDR3 sequences listed, 48% were seen once; the top ten hold roughly 2.5%. Sequenced sample: sorted CD4+, CD8+, or CD8+CD57+ T cells (not recorded which) from PBMCs. These receptors were collected from a human donor in good health, serving as a control.

This clonotype was seen at least ten times. The gene calls are TRBV7-7 and TRBJ1-4; TRBD1 agrees at 8 bases. From germline, CDR1 is SSHAT and CDR2 FNYEAQ (reference sequence). The CDR3 has 15 residues. V shed 1 base and J 5 bases; nucleotides not matched to a gene: 3. The CDR3, as DNA: TGTGCCAGCAGCTTAGGGACAGGGAGAAATGAAAAACTGTTTTTT. Protein: CASSLGTGRNEKLFF.

This clonotype was observed many times. This chain connects TRBV3-1 to TRBJ1-1; D gene unclear. The germline V gene encodes CDR1 LGHDT and CDR2 YNNKEL (reference sequence). V dropped 3 bases and J dropped 8 bases, with 13 bases sitting between them. The CDR3 loop spans 13 amino acids. The CDR3 protein is CASSHLRGSEAFF. The CDR3 DNA follows: TGTGCCAGCAGCCATCTGCGAGGGTCGGAAGCTTTCTTT.

The rearrangement joins TRBV29-1 to TRBJ2-2, with D possibly TRBD2 on 5 matching bases. V lost 6 bases to trimming and J lost 4 bases, with 12 bases between them. The CDR3 has 13 amino acids. Germline CDR1 and CDR2: SQVTM and ANQGSEA. In nucleotides, the CDR3 is TGCAGCGTGAATGGACGGGGCACCGGGGAGCTGTTTTTT. It encodes CSVNGRGTGELFF.

This chain links TRBV7-2 with TRBJ1-2; 10 bases align to TRBD1. With 4 bases clipped from V and 4 bases from J, the junction kept 3 bases outside the gene matches. Germline assignment: CDR1 SGHTA and CDR2 FQGNSA. CDR3 size: 14 residues. The CDR3 loop is CASSSGQGVYGYTF. CDR3 nucleotide sequence: TGTGCCAGCAGCTCCGGACAGGGGGTCTATGGCTACACCTTC.

The chain recombines TRBV10-2 with TRBJ2-1; D perhaps matches TRBD2 (6 bases). From germline, CDR1 is WSHSY and CDR2 SAAADI. The V end lost 4 bases, the J end lost 0 bases, and 13 bases lay between the germline ends. The CDR3 covers 16 residues. The CDR3 DNA reads TGCGCCAGCAGTGGAACAGGAGGGAGCTCCTACAATGAGCAGTTCTTC. Translated, it gives CASSGTGGSSYNEQFF.

A single count supports this clonotype. The chain links TRBV24-1 to TRBJ1-2; D may be TRBD1 (5 bases). The CDR3 consists of 13 residues. Looked up from germline, CDR1 is KGHDR and CDR2 is SFDVKD. Between the trimmed V and J ends, which lost 9 bases and 6 bases, there was a span of 16 bases. CDR3 coding DNA: TGTGCCACCGCTAAATACGGGGGGGATGGCTACACCTTC. Translated, it gives CATAKYGGDGYTF.

This chain joins TRBV11-3 and TRBJ1-6; TRBD1 might be the D (6 bases). CDR1 is SGHNT and CDR2 is YENEEA in the germline V gene. V shed 4 bases and J shed 8 bases, with 12 bases lying between them. The CDR3 extends over 14 amino acids. The CDR3 reads CASSSGARDSPLHF. The CDR3 region has the DNA TGTGCCAGCAGCTCAGGGGCGCGGGATTCACCCCTCCACTTT.

The gene calls are TRBV7-9 and TRBJ1-2; no clear D gene. The CDR3 covers 8 residues. V dropped 5 bases and J dropped 13 bases, with 5 bases sitting between them. Germline CDR1 is SEHNR and CDR2 is FQNEAQ (reference sequence). The CDR3 loop reads CASSATTF. In nucleotides, the CDR3 is TGTGCCAGCAGCGCCACCACCTTC. Full variable domain (rest looked up from reference TRBV7-9 and TRBJ1-2): DTGVSQNPRHKITKRGQNVTFRCDPISEHNRLYWYRQTLGQGPEFLTYFQNEAQLEKSRLLSDRFSAERPKGSFSTLEIQRTEQGDSAMYLCASSATTFGSGTRLTVV.

The table lists this clonotype with many counts. CDR3 sequence: CASSQGGAGYNEQFF. The CDR3 nucleotides read TGTGCCAGCAGCCAAGGGGGGGCCGGCTACAATGAGCAGTTCTTC. The chain is built from TRBV7-7 and TRBJ2-1; tentatively, D is TRBD2 (7 bases). CDR3 size: 15 residues. The V gene's germline CDR1 is SSHAT and CDR2 FNYEAQ (reference sequence). The ends were cut back, 5 bases at V and 3 bases at J, with 14 bases in the middle.

This clonotype has more than one count but fewer than ten. V is TRBV25-1 and J is TRBJ1-3; TRBD1 matches 9 bases. Germline V lookup: CDR1 MGHDK, CDR2 SYGVNS. V shed 8 bases, J shed 0 bases, and the junction held 5 bases outside the gene matches. The CDR3 contains 15 residues. The CDR3 region has the DNA TGTGCCAGCCTGGGACAGGGCAGCTCTGGAAACACCATATATTTT. Translation gives CASLGQGSSGNTIYF.

In nucleotides, the CDR3 is TGTGCCAGCAGCTGGTCAGTGGATGCTTCACCCCTCCACTTT. Translation: CASSWSVDASPLHF. J is TRBJ1-6 and V is TRBV7-9; no reliable D call. Germline CDR1 SEHNR, CDR2 FQNEAQ (reference sequence). The CDR3 contains 14 residues. V lost 4 bases and J lost 9, with 13 bases in between. The full variable domain, completed using reference TRBV7-9 and TRBJ1-6, is DTGVSQNPRHKITKRGQNVTFRCDPISEHNRLYWYRQTLGQGPEFLTYFQNEAQLEKSRLLSDRFSAERPKGSFSTLEIQRTEQGDSAMYLCASSWSVDASPLHFGNGTRLTVT.

The rearrangement links TRBV20-1 to TRBJ2-3, with D tentatively TRBD1 (5 bases). The J call may be mistaken, given a closer DNA end match to TRBJ1-5. The CDR3 loop spans 14 amino acids. Germline V CDR1 and CDR2: DFQATT, SNEGSKA (reference sequence). This CDR3 reads CSARWGGPTDTQHF. The CDR3 coding sequence is TGCAGTGCTAGGTGGGGAGGCCCGACAGATACGCAGCATTTT.

Written as DNA, the CDR3 is TGTGCCAGCAGTTTAGAATTGGCGCCTAGCTCCTACAATGAGCAGTTCTTC. Protein product: CASSLELAPSSYNEQFF. J is TRBJ2-1 and V is TRBV28; D is uncertain. Between the trimmed V and J ends, which lost 2 bases and 0 bases, there was a span of 14 bases. The CDR3 has 17 amino acids. Per the germline V gene, CDR1 is MDHEN and CDR2 is SYDVKM.

V is TRBV19 and J is TRBJ2-2, with TRBD1 identical over 7 bases. Looked up from germline, CDR1 is LNHDA and CDR2 is SQIVND (reference sequence). V dropped 5 bases and J dropped 2; count of bases not matched to a gene: 14. CDR3 size: 18 residues. The DNA for the CDR3 is TGTGCCAGTAGTCCGTCCCGTCTTCAGGGGGAAAACACCGGGGAGCTGTTTTTT. Its translation is CASSPSRLQGENTGELFF.

Ten or more counts support this clonotype. The V and J genes are TRBV20-1 and TRBJ2-7; TRBD2 agrees at 11 bases. V shed 1 base and J 7 bases; nucleotides not matched to a gene: 12. CDR1 and CDR2 (germline): DFQATT, SNEGSKA (reference sequence). This CDR3 has 16 residues. DNA of the CDR3: TGCAGTGCTAGAGGTCCCAGTAGCGGGGGGGCCAGAGAGCAGTACTTC. Translating gives CSARGPSSGGAREQYF.

This chain uses TRBV10-3 with TRBJ1-1, with D possibly matching TRBD1 (5 bases). Germline assignment: CDR1 ENHRY and CDR2 SYGVKD. The ends were cut back, 3 bases at V and 1 base at J, with 18 bases in the middle. This CDR3 is built from 17 residues. DNA for the CDR3: TGTGCCATCAGTGACCCCTTCAACAGGAGACGGAACACTGAAGCTTTCTTT. This encodes CAISDPFNRRRNTEAFF.

V and J are TRBV25-1 and TRBJ2-7; 10 bases agree with TRBD1. The J segment lost 2 bases and the V segment lost 3 bases, leaving 7 bases of the junction unmatched. CDR3 length: 16 residues. Germline CDR1 reads MGHDK; CDR2 reads SYGVNS. CDR3 in amino acids: CASSDQLGTGAYEQYF. The CDR3 DNA is TGTGCCAGCAGTGACCAATTAGGGACAGGGGCCTACGAGCAGTACTTC.

In its sample, this clonotype was seen many times. The chain has TRBV20-1 and TRBJ2-2; 7 nucleotides align to TRBD1. Germline V lookup: CDR1 DFQATT, CDR2 SNEGSKA (reference sequence). The CDR3 loop spans 13 amino acids. The J segment lost 4 bases and the V segment lost 5 bases, leaving 4 bases of the junction unmatched. CDR3 nucleotide sequence: TGCAGTGCTCCACACAGGGGCACCGGGGAGCTGTTTTTT. Its protein is CSAPHRGTGELFF.

V gene TRBV7-8 combines with J gene TRBJ2-5, with 10 bases matching TRBD2. The CDR3 consists of 14 residues. Germline V CDR1 and CDR2: SGHVS, FQNEAQ. The V and J ends lost 4 bases and 7 bases, in that order; junction bases with no gene match: 6. The CDR3 region is CASSWSGGAGTQYF. In DNA, the CDR3 is TGTGCCAGCAGCTGGAGCGGGGGGGCCGGGACCCAGTACTTC. The whole variable domain, filled in from reference TRBV7-8 and TRBJ2-5, reads GAGVSQSPRYKVAKRGQDVALRCDPISGHVSLFWYQQALGQGPEFLTYFQNEAQLDKSGLPSDRFFAERPEGSVSTLKIQRTQQEDSAVYLCASSWSGGAGTQYFGPGTRLLVL.

Ten or more counts support this clonotype. V usage is TRBV10-2 and J usage is TRBJ1-5; TRBD1 aligns across 8 bases. J lost 3 bases, V lost 5 bases, and 6 bases had no gene match. CDR1 is WSHSY, CDR2 SAAADI, per germline. The CDR3 length is 15 residues. Here the CDR3 reads CASSLDRDYNQPQHF. For the CDR3, the DNA is TGCGCCAGCAGTCTGGACAGGGACTACAATCAGCCCCAGCATTTT.

The V gene is TRBV10-2, the J gene TRBJ2-7, with 9 bases that match TRBD2. This CDR3 is 12 amino acids long. J was trimmed by 5 bases and V by 9 bases; bases with no gene match: 5. Germline V lookup: CDR1 WSHSY, CDR2 SAAADI. CDR3 coding DNA: TGCGCCAGTTCCGGGACTAGCCACGAGCAGTACTTC. This translates into CASSGTSHEQYF.

This clonotype came up many times. In DNA, the CDR3 is TGTGCCAGCAGCCAAGTTCAGGGAAGACCTGGAAACACCATATATTTT. This translates into CASSQVQGRPGNTIYF. The genes are TRBV14 and TRBJ1-3; tentatively, D is TRBD1 (5 bases). The CDR3 totals 16 residues. In germline, CDR1 is SGHDN, CDR2 FVKESK. Trimming took off 1 base at V and 2 bases at J, with 12 bases between the two ends.

CDR3 amino acids: CSVDWGDTQYF. The CDR3 bases are TGCAGCGTTGATTGGGGAGATACGCAGTATTTT. The chain has TRBV29-1 and TRBJ2-3; D gene uncertain. CDR3 length: 11 amino acids. V was shortened by 3 bases and J by 5 bases, with 6 bases between the two germline ends. CDR1 and CDR2 (germline): SQVTM, ANQGSEA.

The chain carries TRBV25-1 and TRBJ1-4, with D possibly matching TRBD1 (5 bases). V was shortened by 6 bases and J by 8 bases, with 16 bases between the two germline ends. Per the germline V gene, CDR1 is MGHDK and CDR2 is SYGVNS. CDR3 length: 14 amino acids. The DNA of the CDR3 is TGTGCCAGCAGGAGGGACGGAGGATGGGAAAAACTGTTTTTT. This encodes CASRRDGGWEKLFF. Based on the CDR3 plus reference TRBV25-1 and TRBJ1-4, the full variable domain is EADIYQTPRYLVIGTGKKITLECSQTMGHDKMYWYQQDPGMELHLIHYSYGVNSTEKGDLSSESTVSRIRTEHFPLTLESARPSHTSQYLCASRRDGGWEKLFFGSGTQLSVL.